Given below is one TCR beta chain in context. This sample stems from a study of cytomegalovirus exposure and HLA in healthy donors. Overall study: Both the 100 to 150 validation repertoires and the 600 to 750 first-cohort repertoires used the same platform, as reported by a later analysis.

Only in-frame clones appear in the TCRdb table, and some are missing; sequencing was by immunoSEQ multiplex PCR. The data show about 60,000 clones, 90% to 97% seen once. Germline V gene sequence: CDR1 SEHNR, CDR2 FQNEAQ (reference sequence). This CDR3 has 14 amino acids. Trimming left V 1 base short and J 4 bases short, with 7 bases between. The donors were part of the validation cohort, which consisted of approximately 110 subjects and was separate from the first cohort of 670 or so subjects. V usage is TRBV7-9 and J usage is TRBJ2-2; D is unclear. The sequenced material came from PBMCs. The source is a man between 18 and 35 years old in good health and CMV-seronegative. The CDR3 region is CASSLGQPTGELFF. CDR3 nucleotide sequence: TGTGCCAGCAGCTTAGGACAACCCACCGGGGAGCTGTTTTTT. Full variable domain (missing parts from reference TRBV7-9 and TRBJ2-2): DTGVSQNPRHKITKRGQNVTFRCDPISEHNRLYWYRQTLGQGPEFLTYFQNEAQLEKSRLLSDRFSAERPKGSFSTLEIQRTEQGDSAMYLCASSLGQPTGELFFGEGSRLTVL.